Presented here are 20 T cell receptor beta chains from one specimen sequenced in a study of cytomegalovirus exposure and HLA in healthy donors. 13 Jbeta primers and 60 Vbeta primers were used for the PCR. Some clones are missing from TCRdb's copy, which holds only in-frame ones; the method was immunoSEQ multiplex PCR. The table includes about 130,000 clones, under 90% detected once. What was sequenced was PBMCs. The receptors here all came from a man younger than 35 in good health and CMV-seronegative.

V and J are TRBV27 and TRBJ1-3; 9 bases agree with TRBD1. The J segment lost 9 bases and the V segment lost 5 bases, leaving 11 bases of the junction unmatched. Per the germline V gene, CDR1 is MNHEY and CDR2 is SMNVEV (reference sequence). The CDR3 is made up of 15 amino acids. The CDR3 DNA is TGTGCCAGCAGTCCCACAGGGGGCCCCAGCAGCACCATATATTTT. This translates into CASSPTGGPSSTIYF.

The gene calls are TRBV11-2 and TRBJ2-7; 7 bases are shared with TRBD1. The CDR3 length is 15 residues. Germline assignment: CDR1 SGHAT and CDR2 FQNNGV. V was pared by 2 bases and J by 3 bases, with 7 bases of the junction left unmatched. The CDR3 loop reads CASSLSRDSIYEQYF. The DNA for the CDR3 is TGTGCCAGCAGCTTAAGCAGGGACAGTATCTACGAGCAGTACTTC. Looking up the rest from reference TRBV11-2 and TRBJ2-7 gives the full variable domain: EAGVAQSPRYKIIEKRQSVAFWCNPISGHATLYWYQQILGQGPKLLIQFQNNGVVDDSQLPKDRFSAERLKGVDSTLKIQPAKLEDSAVYLCASSLSRDSIYEQYFGPGTRLTVT.

The table lists this clone with a few counts. The chain uses TRBV4-1 and TRBJ1-1, with D maybe TRBD1 (5 bases). The germline CDR1 and CDR2 sequences are MGHRA and YSYEKL. Trimming took off 0 bases at V and 11 bases at J, with 19 bases between the two ends. The CDR3 contains 15 residues. CDR3 protein: CASSQERGVMQRAFF. As DNA, the CDR3 is TGCGCCAGCAGCCAAGAACGGGGGGTAATGCAGAGGGCTTTCTTT.

The V gene is TRBV6-1, the J gene TRBJ1-1; D is ambiguous. Germline V gene sequence: CDR1 MNHNS, CDR2 SASEGT. The CDR3 length is 14 residues. V was shortened by 6 bases and J by 0 bases, with 11 bases between the two germline ends. CDR3 in amino acids: CASREGSVNTEAFF. The DNA for the CDR3 is TGTGCCAGCAGGGAGGGTTCGGTGAACACTGAAGCTTTCTTT.

This chain uses TRBV5-8 with TRBJ2-7; 9 positions match TRBD1. Germline lookup yields CDR1 SGHTS and CDR2 YDEGEE. With 4 bases clipped from V and 6 bases from J, the junction kept 11 bases outside the gene matches. The CDR3 sequence is 15 residues long. CDR3 residues: CASSRGGTGSSEQYF. DNA for the CDR3: TGTGCCAGCAGCCGAGGGGGGACAGGGTCAAGCGAGCAGTACTTC.

The CDR3: CASSLRTSGGHNEQFF. The CDR3 bases are TGTGCCAGCAGTCTCCGGACTAGCGGGGGGCACAATGAGCAGTTCTTC. This sequence joins TRBV27 and TRBJ2-1, with TRBD2 matching 14 bases. The CDR3 totals 16 residues. Per germline, CDR1 MNHEY and CDR2 SMNVEV (reference sequence). The trim removed 5 bases at V and 5 bases at J, leaving 5 bases unmatched.

The gene calls are TRBV7-2 and TRBJ1-2; D gene unclear. Trimming pared 3 bases from V and 6 bases from J, leaving 11 bases between. Germline V gene lookup returns CDR1 SGHTA and CDR2 FQGNSA. The CDR3 extends over 13 amino acids. CDR3 bases: TGTGCCAGCAGCTTGGAAAGACTGAATGGCTACACCTTC. Amino acids: CASSLERLNGYTF.

The chain links TRBV6-5 to TRBJ2-1; possibly TRBD1 for D (5 bases). Germline V CDR1 and CDR2: MNHEY, SVGAGI. The V end was cut by 0 bases, the J end by 7 bases, with 10 bases between. CDR3 size: 14 residues. CDR3 residues: CASSYSARGNEQFF. The CDR3 DNA reads TGTGCCAGCAGTTACTCGGCTAGGGGTAATGAGCAGTTCTTC.

The chain employs TRBV6-5 and TRBJ1-2; TRBD1 might be the D (5 bases). V was cut by 5 bases and J by 5 bases, with 12 bases left in between. The CDR3 contains 13 residues. Germline-derived CDR1 and CDR2 are MNHEY and SVGAGI. CDR3 coding DNA: TGTGCCAGCAGTCCCGGGACTGGTTATGGCTACACCTTC. Encoded protein: CASSPGTGYGYTF.

The genes are TRBV11-2 and TRBJ1-2; D may be TRBD1 (6 bases). Germline V gives CDR1 SGHAT, CDR2 FQNNGV. V was pared by 2 bases and J by 2 bases, with 15 bases between. This CDR3 has 16 amino acids. The CDR3 is CASSLLGGGLNYGYTF. The CDR3 bases are TGTGCCAGCAGCTTATTGGGGGGGGGCTTAAACTATGGCTACACCTTC.

The table lists this clone with a few counts. The chain links TRBV28 to TRBJ1-6; maybe TRBD1 (5 bases). The CDR3 is made up of 14 amino acids. V was trimmed by 6 bases and J by 5 bases, leaving 11 bases between them. Germline lookup yields CDR1 MDHEN and CDR2 SYDVKM. The CDR3 sequence: CASRARQNNSPLHF. The CDR3 nucleotides read TGTGCCAGCAGAGCCCGACAGAATAATTCACCCCTCCACTTT.

This clone appeared a single time. The chain employs TRBV2 and TRBJ2-5, with D perhaps matching TRBD1 (6 bases). Germline CDR1 and CDR2: SNHLY and FYNNEI. Trimming left V 8 bases short and J 1 base short, with 14 bases between. This CDR3 spans 14 amino acids. CDR3 DNA: TGTGCCAGCGGACTGCACAGGGCCCAAGAGACCCAGTACTTC. Amino acids: CASGLHRAQETQYF. The variable domain in full, completed from reference TRBV2 and TRBJ2-5, reads EPEVTQTPSHQVTQMGQEVILRCVPISNHLYFYWYRQILGQKVEFLVSFYNNEISEKSEIFDDQFSVERPDGSNFTLKIRSTKLEDSAMYFCASGLHRAQETQYFGPGTRLLVL.

The V and J genes are TRBV30 and TRBJ1-5, with TRBD1 identical over 7 bases. Germline V gene sequence: CDR1 GTSNPN, CDR2 SVGIG (reference sequence). The CDR3 extends over 13 amino acids. Trimming at V came to 3 bases and at J to 6 bases, leaving 5 bases not matched to a gene. The CDR3 region is CAWRTGLGQPQHF. The CDR3 nucleotides are TGTGCCTGGAGGACAGGGCTGGGTCAGCCCCAGCATTTT.

The J gene is TRBJ1-2, the V gene TRBV14; D possibly corresponds to TRBD1 (6 bases). Trimming took off 2 bases at V and 5 bases at J, with 9 bases between the two ends. The CDR3 totals 13 residues. The germline V gene encodes CDR1 SGHDN and CDR2 FVKESK. Here the CDR3 DNA reads TGTGCCAGCAGCCAAACAGGGCCTTATGGCTACACCTTC. This gives the protein CASSQTGPYGYTF.

V is TRBV5-1 and J is TRBJ1-2; D ambiguous. Per germline, CDR1 SGHRS and CDR2 YFSETQ. The CDR3 runs 12 residues. The germline V and J ends were trimmed by 4 bases and 11 bases, with 15 bases remaining between them. Here the CDR3 reads CASSQDARGYTF. In nucleotides, the CDR3 is TGCGCCAGCAGCCAGGACGCTCGGGGTTACACCTTC.

The chain links TRBV7-2 to TRBJ2-7, with TRBD2 matching 8 bases. Germline lookup yields CDR1 SGHTA and CDR2 FQGNSA. The CDR3 is 14 amino acids. V dropped 5 bases and J dropped 0; count of bases not matched to a gene: 3. The CDR3 sequence is CASSQGLGSYEQYF. The CDR3 coding sequence is TGTGCCAGCAGCCAGGGACTAGGCTCCTACGAGCAGTACTTC.

The CDR3 region is CASSLDAGPETQYF. The CDR3 DNA reads TGTGCCAGCAGCTTAGATGCAGGCCCAGAGACCCAGTACTTC. The genes are TRBV7-2 and TRBJ2-5, with unresolved D. Germline loops: CDR1 SGHTA, CDR2 FQGNSA. Trimming stripped 1 base from V and 4 bases from J, with 10 bases between. The CDR3 loop spans 14 amino acids.

This clone was recorded once. The rearrangement joins TRBV11-1 to TRBJ2-2; 10 bases align to TRBD2. Germline CDR1 and CDR2: SGHAT and FQDESV (reference sequence). The CDR3 has 18 amino acids. V lost 1 base to trimming and J lost 7 bases; unmatched junction nucleotides: 12. CDR3 residues: CASSLGLLAGATDGELFF. In DNA, the CDR3 is TGTGCCAGCAGCTTAGGTCTCCTAGCGGGGGCCACAGACGGGGAGCTGTTTTTT.

The chain is built from TRBV27 and TRBJ2-7; possible D gene TRBD1, 5 bases. There are 14 residues in the CDR3. Germline CDR1 reads MNHEY; CDR2 reads SMNVEV (reference sequence). V was clipped by 6 bases and J by 0 bases, with 12 bases between them. Here the CDR3 reads CASSHTGNSYEQYF. In nucleotides, the CDR3 is TGTGCCAGCAGCCATACAGGAAACTCCTACGAGCAGTACTTC.

The count of this clone is one. This sequence joins TRBV15 and TRBJ2-2, with TRBD2 matching over 11 bases. This CDR3 has 17 amino acids. Germline trimming cut 0 bases from V and 6 bases from J; bases unmatched to any gene: 6. CDR1 and CDR2 (germline): LNHNV, YYDKDF (reference sequence). The CDR3: CATSRDWTSGSAGELFF. For the CDR3, the DNA is TGTGCCACCAGCAGAGATTGGACTAGCGGGTCGGCCGGGGAGCTGTTTTTT.